These 26 T cell receptor beta chains were all obtained from the same sample, sequenced in a study of blood T cell repertoires in COVID-19. Sequencing was performed with immunoSEQ multiplex PCR; in TCRdb, only in-frame clones are kept and a portion is missing. Here the sample spans about 280,000 clones, around 90% being singletons. The sequenced sample consisted of peripheral blood. These receptors all come from a man younger than 35 with active or convalescent COVID-19.

The gene calls are TRBV6-5 and TRBJ2-1; TRBD2 matches at 7 bases. Germline loops: CDR1 MNHEY, CDR2 SVGAGI. The V segment lost 0 bases and the J segment 9 bases; nucleotides outside the gene matches: 8. The CDR3 has 15 amino acids. The CDR3 sequence is CASSYSNGGRSEQFF. The CDR3 DNA reads TGTGCCAGCAGTTACTCGAACGGGGGGAGGAGTGAGCAGTTCTTC.

This clone was observed a single time. The chain uses TRBV29-1 and TRBJ1-1; 8 bases are a match to TRBD1. Germline CDR1 and CDR2: SQVTM and ANQGSEA. The CDR3 is made up of 17 amino acids. J was trimmed by 2 bases and V by 7 bases; bases with no gene match: 18. CDR3: CSAGWTGTAGVNTEAFF. CDR3 sequence (DNA): TGCAGCGCTGGTTGGACAGGGACGGCCGGGGTCAACACTGAAGCTTTCTTT.

This rearrangement joins TRBV12-5 to TRBJ1-1, with a tentative D call TRBD1 (5 bases). The CDR3 length is 17 residues. Trimming stripped 1 base from V and 3 bases from J, with 18 bases between. Germline CDR1 and CDR2: LGHNT and FRNRAP. The CDR3 protein is CASGLGQGLGSYTEAFF. For the CDR3, the DNA is TGTGCTAGTGGTTTGGGGCAGGGTTTGGGTAGTTACACTGAAGCTTTCTTT.

The chain joins TRBV9 to TRBJ2-3; possibly TRBD2 for D (7 bases). The CDR3 contains 14 residues. V was clipped by 6 bases and J by 6 bases, with 17 bases between them. Germline V lookup: CDR1 SGDLS, CDR2 YYNGEE. The CDR3 bases are TGTGCCAGCACGCGGGGGCTTAACCGGGATACGCAGTATTTT. Its protein product is CASTRGLNRDTQYF.

The gene calls are TRBV2 and TRBJ2-5; weak D call: TRBD2 (6 bases). V was clipped by 7 bases and J by 7 bases, with 16 bases between them. The CDR3 sequence is 13 residues long. CDR1 and CDR2 (germline): SNHLY, FYNNEI. The CDR3 DNA reads TGTGCCAGCATGGAGGGACTCCCTGGGACCCAGTACTTC. It is translated as CASMEGLPGTQYF.

J is TRBJ1-5 and V is TRBV9; tentative D call: TRBD1 (6 bases). The CDR3 is 13 amino acids. The ends were cut back, 4 bases at V and 2 bases at J, with 7 bases in the middle. Germline V gene data show CDR1 as SGDLS and CDR2 as YYNGEE. The CDR3 spells CASSPGGNQPQHF. CDR3 DNA sequence: TGTGCCAGCAGCCCAGGGGGCAATCAGCCCCAGCATTTT. Full variable domain (outside the CDR3, taken from reference TRBV9 and TRBJ1-5): DSGVTQTPKHLITATGQRVTLRCSPRSGDLSVYWYQQSLDQGLQFLIQYYNGEERAKGNILERFSAQQFPDLHSELNLSSLELGDSALYFCASSPGGNQPQHFGDGTRLSIL.

This chain links TRBV7-8 with TRBJ1-3; 8 nucleotides match TRBD1. The CDR3 contains 17 residues. Germline values: CDR1 SGHVS, CDR2 FQNEAQ. The V and J ends lost 4 bases and 3 bases, in that order; junction bases with no gene match: 11. The CDR3 DNA reads TGTGCCAGCAGCTACTCCTCAGGGGGCGCCGGTGGAAACACCATATATTTT. Its protein is CASSYSSGGAGGNTIYF.

The chain links TRBV6-2 or TRBV6-3 to TRBJ2-5; 7 nucleotides match TRBD1. J gave up 5 bases and V 0 bases, and 3 bases lay outside the gene matches. CDR1 and CDR2 (germline): MNHEY, SVGEGT. The CDR3 has 14 amino acids. DNA of the CDR3: TGTGCCAGCAGTTACTCAGGGGGCGCGGAGACCCAGTACTTC. Translating gives CASSYSGGAETQYF.

The CDR3 DNA is TGTGCCAGCTGCCCTACCCCCTCCTACTACGAGCAGTACTTC. Translation: CASCPTPSYYEQYF. The chain uses TRBV6-6 and TRBJ2-7; D gene ambiguous. Trimming stripped 8 bases from V and 3 bases from J, with 17 bases between. CDR3 length: 14 amino acids. Germline values: CDR1 MNHNY, CDR2 SVGAGI (reference sequence).

V and J are TRBV19 and TRBJ1-2, with 8 bases that match TRBD1. The germline V gene has CDR1 LNHDA and CDR2 SQIVND (reference sequence). CDR3 size: 16 residues. V gave up 5 bases and J gave up 5 bases; unmatched junction bases: 13. In DNA, the CDR3 is TGTGCCAGTAGTCCAAAAGGACAGGGCGGGCGTTATGGCTACACCTTC. Protein product: CASSPKGQGGRYGYTF.

V is TRBV11-2 and J is TRBJ1-6, with D perhaps matching TRBD1 (5 bases). V was cut by 3 bases and J by 7 bases, with 13 bases left in between. The germline gives CDR1 SGHAT, CDR2 FQNNGV. This CDR3 contains 15 residues. CDR3: CASSLGSGVNSPLHF. For the CDR3, the DNA is TGTGCCAGCAGCTTGGGCTCGGGGGTCAATTCACCCCTCCACTTT.

The V call is TRBV6-4, the J call TRBJ1-5, with 8 bases fitting TRBD1. Germline V CDR1 and CDR2: MRHNA, SNTAGT. This CDR3 has 21 residues. With 2 bases clipped from V and 0 bases from J, the junction kept 18 bases outside the gene matches. Written as DNA, the CDR3 is TGTGCCAGCAGTGACCCCAAAGGGATTTCCGGACAGGGCCATAGCAATCAGCCCCAGCATTTT. Translated: CASSDPKGISGQGHSNQPQHF.

This chain uses TRBV6-6 with TRBJ2-1, with TRBD1 as a possible D gene (6 bases). V was cut by 6 bases and J by 7 bases, with 13 bases left in between. The germline CDR1 and CDR2 sequences are MNHNY and SVGAGI (reference sequence). The CDR3 has 13 residues. DNA of the CDR3: TGTGCCAGCAGCTTAGACAGGAGGAATGAGCAGTTCTTC. It specifies CASSLDRRNEQFF.

This chain connects TRBV6-2 or TRBV6-3 to TRBJ2-7; 10 bases match TRBD1. The germline gives CDR1 MNHEY, CDR2 SVGEGT. The ends lost 6 bases at V and 3 bases at J; junction bases unmatched: 8. The CDR3 runs to 15 residues. The CDR3 here is CASSSRTGGFYEQYF. The CDR3 nucleotides read TGTGCCAGCAGCTCAAGGACAGGGGGATTCTACGAGCAGTACTTC.

The chain couples TRBV14 to TRBJ1-4; no reliable D call. The CDR3 is 15 residues long. Germline V CDR1 and CDR2: SGHDN, FVKESK. V was pared by 0 bases and J by 0 bases, with 5 bases between. CDR3 nucleotide sequence: TGTGCCAGCAGCCAAGAGGGAGCAACTAATGAAAAACTGTTTTTT. Protein: CASSQEGATNEKLFF.

This clone was detected only once. This chain links TRBV6-6 with TRBJ2-7; the match to TRBD2 covers 8 bases. CDR3 length: 17 residues. The V gene end was trimmed by 5 bases and the J gene end by 4 bases; junction bases not matched to a gene: 16. Germline CDR1 is MNHNY and CDR2 is SVGAGI (reference sequence). The CDR3 DNA reads as TGTGCCAGCAGTCCCCCCCTTCCCCGGGGGGGGCATTACGAGCAGTACTTC. This encodes CASSPPLPRGGHYEQYF.

The chain links TRBV5-4 to TRBJ2-5; TRBD1 might be the D (6 bases). The CDR3 length is 15 residues. CDR1 and CDR2 (germline): SGHNT, YYREEE (reference sequence). V was shortened by 2 bases and J by 1 base, with 12 bases between the two germline ends. The chain's CDR3 is CASSFGQTLQETQYF. The DNA of the CDR3 is TGTGCCAGCAGCTTTGGACAGACGCTCCAAGAGACCCAGTACTTC.

This chain links TRBV7-9 with TRBJ1-2, with TRBD1 matching over 7 bases. V gave up 7 bases and J gave up 7 bases; unmatched junction bases: 9. The germline CDR1 and CDR2 sequences are SEHNR and FQNEAQ (reference sequence). The CDR3 totals 13 residues. CDR3 residues: CASIRPTGFGYTF. CDR3 nucleotides: TGTGCCAGCATCCGACCGACAGGGTTTGGCTACACCTTC. Drawing the rest from reference TRBV7-9 and TRBJ1-2, the complete variable domain is DTGVSQNPRHKITKRGQNVTFRCDPISEHNRLYWYRQTLGQGPEFLTYFQNEAQLEKSRLLSDRFSAERPKGSFSTLEIQRTEQGDSAMYLCASIRPTGFGYTFGSGTRLTVV.

The chain combines TRBV5-4 with TRBJ1-2; possibly TRBD1 for D (6 bases). CDR3 length equals 14 residues. From germline, CDR1 is SGHNT and CDR2 YYREEE (reference sequence). V lost 0 bases and J 5 bases, leaving 11 bases between the germline ends. The CDR3 sequence is CASSLGTALYGYTF. In nucleotides, the CDR3 is TGTGCCAGCAGCTTGGGGACAGCCCTTTATGGCTACACCTTC.

This clone occurred once. The V call is TRBV5-1, the J call TRBJ2-5, with 8 bases lining up with TRBD2. Germline V gives CDR1 SGHRS, CDR2 YFSETQ. With V trimmed by 4 bases and J by 2 bases, 4 bases remained unmatched. The length of the CDR3 is 14 residues. CDR3 nucleotides: TGCGCCAGCAGCACCGGGGGGGGGCAAGAGACCCAGTACTTC. Translated: CASSTGGGQETQYF. The entire variable domain, with the rest obtained from reference TRBV5-1 and TRBJ2-5, is as follows: KAGVTQTPRYLIKTRGQQVTLSCSPISGHRSVSWYQQTPGQGLQFLFEYFSETQRNKGNFPGRFSGRQFSNSRSEMNVSTLELGDSALYLCASSTGGGQETQYFGPGTRLLVL.

The chain links TRBV29-1 to TRBJ1-2; no clear D. Between the trimmed V and J ends, which lost 6 bases and 4 bases, there was a span of 12 bases. Per germline, CDR1 SQVTM and CDR2 ANQGSEA. The CDR3 is 12 amino acids. In DNA, the CDR3 is TGCAGCGTCCGCACAACAGCCTATGGCTACACCTTC. This codes for CSVRTTAYGYTF.

This chain's CDR3 is CASSLTGSGNTIYF. The CDR3 region has the DNA TGTGCCAGCAGTCTTACAGGGTCTGGAAACACCATATATTTT. This chain uses TRBV2 with TRBJ1-3; weak D call: TRBD1 (6 bases). Germline assignment: CDR1 SNHLY and CDR2 FYNNEI. This CDR3 region has 14 residues. Trimming removed 5 bases at V and 1 base at J, with 9 bases between.

This clone has only a few counts. The chain links TRBV5-5 to TRBJ1-5, with D perhaps TRBD1 (5 bases). Trimming took off 3 bases at V and 2 bases at J, with 9 bases between the two ends. The CDR3 extends over 14 amino acids. The germline gives CDR1 SGHKS, CDR2 YYEKEE (reference sequence). CDR3 DNA: TGTGCCAGCAGCTCCGGAGGGGGCAATCAGCCCCAGCATTTT. Translation: CASSSGGGNQPQHF.

The chain has TRBV13 and TRBJ2-2; 9 bases match TRBD2. Looked up from germline, CDR1 is PRHDT and CDR2 is FYEKMQ (reference sequence). The length of the CDR3 is 16 residues. The trim removed 2 bases at V and 3 bases at J, leaving 4 bases unmatched. CDR3: CASSLKGLAYTGELFF. The CDR3 DNA follows: TGTGCCAGCAGCTTAAAGGGACTAGCCTACACCGGGGAGCTGTTTTTT.

The J gene is TRBJ1-2, the V gene TRBV5-1; no reliable D call. The CDR3 sequence is 13 residues long. Trimming took off 0 bases at V and 6 bases at J, with 9 bases between the two ends. Germline V gene lookup returns CDR1 SGHRS and CDR2 YFSETQ. The CDR3 region is CASSLDKANGYTF. The DNA for the CDR3 is TGCGCCAGCAGCTTGGACAAAGCGAATGGCTACACCTTC.

This chain joins TRBV19 and TRBJ2-1; 7 bases are shared with TRBD2. Germline V lookup: CDR1 LNHDA, CDR2 SQIVND (reference sequence). The CDR3 loop spans 12 amino acids. With V trimmed by 3 bases and J by 9 bases, 2 bases remained unmatched. The CDR3 reads CASSILAAEQFF. The CDR3 DNA sequence: TGTGCCAGTAGTATTCTAGCGGCTGAGCAGTTCTTC.